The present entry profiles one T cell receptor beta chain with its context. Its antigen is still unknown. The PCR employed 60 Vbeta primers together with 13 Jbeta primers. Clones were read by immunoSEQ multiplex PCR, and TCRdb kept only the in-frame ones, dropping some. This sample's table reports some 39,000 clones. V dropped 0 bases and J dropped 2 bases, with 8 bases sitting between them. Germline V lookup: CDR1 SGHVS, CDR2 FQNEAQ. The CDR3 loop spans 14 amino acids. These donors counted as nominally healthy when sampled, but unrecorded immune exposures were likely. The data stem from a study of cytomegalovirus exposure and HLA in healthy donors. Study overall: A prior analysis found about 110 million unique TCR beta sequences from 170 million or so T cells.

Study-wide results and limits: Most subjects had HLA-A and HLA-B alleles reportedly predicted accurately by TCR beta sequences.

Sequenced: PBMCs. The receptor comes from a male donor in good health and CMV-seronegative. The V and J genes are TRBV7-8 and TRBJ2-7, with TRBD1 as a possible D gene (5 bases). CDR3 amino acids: CASSLASTAYEQYF. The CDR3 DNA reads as TGTGCCAGCAGCTTAGCCTCGACAGCCTACGAGCAGTACTTC.